What follows are 13 T cell receptor beta chains derived from one specimen sequenced in a study of shared T cell receptors in the human thymus. Profiling relied on immunoSEQ multiplex PCR, and the TCRdb table lists in-frame clones only, not all of them. The sample comprises around 730,000 clones, roughly 85% of which are singletons, and around 0.01% rests with the top ten. This same sample was also part of a study on human thymus T cells.

Sequenced material: thymocytes. These receptors were taken from a girl under three years old with a congenital heart defect.

The chain recombines TRBV4-1 with TRBJ2-1, with D possibly being TRBD2 (5 bases). With 0 bases removed from V and 1 base from J, the gap between germline ends came to 13 bases. This CDR3 is 17 amino acids long. The germline gives CDR1 MGHRA, CDR2 YSYEKL. The CDR3 DNA sequence: TGCGCCAGCAGCCAAGATCCCCGGAGAGGGTCCTACAATGAGCAGTTCTTC. It yields the protein CASSQDPRRGSYNEQFF.

In the case of this clone: One end of the junction is discordant with germline, which a read error may explain. Other DNA sequences in this sample translate to the same CDR3. V is TRBV5-1 and J is TRBJ1-6, with a tentative D call TRBD1 (6 bases). Germline V gene data show CDR1 as SGHRS and CDR2 as YFSETQ. The CDR3 has 18 residues. The CDR3 sequence is CASSSGQGGSSYNSPLHF. The CDR3, as DNA: TGCGCCAGCAGCTCTGGACAAGGGGGAAGCTCCTATAATTCCCCCCTCCACTTT.

V usage is TRBV5-1 and J usage is TRBJ1-1; 9 nucleotides align to TRBD1. Per the germline V gene, CDR1 is SGHRS and CDR2 is YFSETQ. Unmatched junction bases numbered 8, after V lost 0 bases and J lost 2 bases. The CDR3 runs to 17 residues. In nucleotides, the CDR3 is TGCGCCAGCAGCTTGGCCTCCCCGGACAGGGGAAACACTGAAGCTTTCTTT. Translation: CASSLASPDRGNTEAFF.

The J gene is TRBJ2-1, the V gene TRBV11-2, with 8 bases identical to TRBD1. V lost 3 bases and J lost 6; bases outside the gene matches: 4. CDR1 and CDR2 (germline): SGHAT, FQNNGV. The CDR3 runs 14 residues. CDR3 loop: CASSLTGAINEQFF. The CDR3 coding sequence is TGTGCCAGCAGCTTGACAGGGGCTATCAATGAGCAGTTCTTC.

The chain recombines TRBV4-2 with TRBJ2-6; 9 bases are shared with TRBD1. The CDR3 has 20 amino acids. With V trimmed by 0 bases and J by 2 bases, 11 bases remained unmatched. From germline, CDR1 is LGHNA and CDR2 YNFKEQ. CDR3 DNA sequence: TGTGCCAGCAGCCAAGATAGAGGGACAGGGAAAGCCCCTGGGGCCAACGTCCTGACTTTC. Residues: CASSQDRGTGKAPGANVLTF.

This chain links TRBV6-1 with TRBJ1-2; D unresolved. This CDR3 spans 15 amino acids. The germline CDR1 and CDR2 sequences are MNHNS and SASEGT. V was shortened by 4 bases and J by 1 base, with 13 bases between the two germline ends. CDR3 sequence: CASSAGGSRNYGYTF. DNA of the CDR3: TGTGCCAGCAGTGCAGGAGGGTCCCGTAACTATGGCTACACCTTC.

This chain's CDR3 is CASTGGELTGNTIYF. The CDR3 nucleotides are TGTGCCAGCACCGGGGGGGAGTTGACTGGAAACACCATATATTTT. This chain links TRBV2 with TRBJ1-3, with D possibly TRBD1 on 5 matching bases. CDR3 length: 15 amino acids. The V end lost 7 bases, the J end lost 2 bases, and 15 bases lay between the germline ends. Germline lookup yields CDR1 SNHLY and CDR2 FYNNEI.

The chain joins TRBV7-6 to TRBJ1-1; 9 bases align to TRBD1. There are 14 residues in the CDR3. Germline V gene lookup returns CDR1 SGHVS and CDR2 FNYEAQ. With 5 bases clipped from V and 3 bases from J, the junction kept 4 bases outside the gene matches. CDR3 sequence (DNA): TGTGCCAGCAGCCCCCGGGACAGGGACACTGAAGCTTTCTTT. This translates into CASSPRDRDTEAFF.

This clone was detected only once. Mismatch with germline at one junction end may stem from a read error. The CDR3 reads CASSEDYSGGHF. The CDR3 DNA follows: TGTGCCAGCAGTGAAGACTATAGCGGGGGCCACTTC. The chain links TRBV6-1 to TRBJ2-5; TRBD2 aligns across 9 bases. Germline V gene data show CDR1 as MNHNS and CDR2 as SASEGT. This CDR3 region has 12 residues.

The rearrangement joins TRBV30 to TRBJ1-5; 7 bases line up with TRBD1. CDR3 length: 17 amino acids. The V gene's germline CDR1 is GTSNPN and CDR2 SVGIG (reference sequence). V dropped 3 bases and J dropped 2; count of bases not matched to a gene: 13. The CDR3 region has the DNA TGTGCCTGGAGACCTAAAAGCAGGGGGGTGGGCAATCAGCCCCAGCATTTT. As protein: CAWRPKSRGVGNQPQHF.

This clone has a handful of counts. This chain links TRBV4-1 with TRBJ2-7; D is perhaps TRBD1 (6 bases). Trimming removed 4 bases from V and 5 bases from J, with 12 bases in between. The CDR3 totals 13 residues. Germline CDR1 and CDR2: MGHRA and YSYEKL. In DNA, the CDR3 is TGCGCCAGCAGCCGCACAGGGAGCCACGAGCAGTACTTC. Protein product: CASSRTGSHEQYF.

This clone was detected a few times. The chain combines TRBV28 with TRBJ1-2; TRBD1 is a possible D gene (5 bases). With 2 bases removed from V and 4 bases from J, the gap between germline ends came to 17 bases. The CDR3 contains 16 residues. Germline V gene data show CDR1 as MDHEN and CDR2 as SYDVKM. The CDR3: CASSLMPRGLIYGYTF. Written as DNA, the CDR3 is TGTGCCAGCAGTTTAATGCCGCGGGGACTGATCTATGGCTACACCTTC.

This clone was picked up a small number of times. The chain couples TRBV5-6 to TRBJ1-2; 9 bases map to TRBD1. Germline assignment: CDR1 SGHDT and CDR2 YYEEEE. V shed 3 bases, J shed 7 bases, and the junction held 13 bases outside the gene matches. The CDR3 is made up of 16 amino acids. CDR3 protein: CASSSPPDRGSGGYTF. The CDR3, as DNA: TGTGCCAGCAGCTCCCCTCCGGACAGGGGATCTGGTGGCTACACCTTC.